Here is one TCR beta chain with its context. The data derive from a study of blood T cell repertoires in COVID-19. Study context: The United States, Italy and Spain provided the acute and convalescent COVID-19 samples. T cells, B-cell-depleted T cells, or PBMCs supplied cDNA or gDNA.

This CDR3 has 12 amino acids. Germline CDR1 MNHEY, CDR2 SMNVEV (reference sequence). The V gene lost 5 bases and the J gene lost 9 bases, with 11 bases spanning the gap. Authors' processing steps: By means of reference gene primer amplification, nucleated cell counts were estimated. Repertoires were generated with immunoSEQ multiplex PCR, while TCRdb's copy carries only in-frame clones and drops some. V, J and clone size are those of that table, while D and trimming were read from the DNA. The table has some 260,000 clones, approximately 90% seen once; the top ten hold more than 0.95%. This sequence originates from a woman between 40 and 55 years old who had recovered from COVID-19. The V call is TRBV27, the J call TRBJ1-5, with D unclear. The sequencing input was peripheral blood. The CDR3 loop is CASSPPGWPQHF. DNA for the CDR3: TGTGCCAGCAGTCCCCCCGGTTGGCCCCAGCATTTT.